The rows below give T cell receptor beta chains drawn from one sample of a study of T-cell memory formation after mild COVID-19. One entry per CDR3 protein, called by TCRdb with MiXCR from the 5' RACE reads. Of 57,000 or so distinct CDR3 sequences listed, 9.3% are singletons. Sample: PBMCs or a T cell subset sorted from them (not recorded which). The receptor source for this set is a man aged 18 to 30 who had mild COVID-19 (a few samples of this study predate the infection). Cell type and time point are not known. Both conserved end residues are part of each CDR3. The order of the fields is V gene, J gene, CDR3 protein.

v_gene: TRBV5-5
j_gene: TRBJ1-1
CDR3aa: CASSWTYEAFF

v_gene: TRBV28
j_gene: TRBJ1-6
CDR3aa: CASLETVNSPLHF

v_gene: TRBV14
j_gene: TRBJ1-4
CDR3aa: CASSQQFHRVEEKLFF

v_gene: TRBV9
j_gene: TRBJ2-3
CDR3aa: CASSVDRDTQYF

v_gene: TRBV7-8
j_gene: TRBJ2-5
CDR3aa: CASSLGLWETQYF

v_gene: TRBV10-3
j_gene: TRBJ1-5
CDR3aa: CAISEFRSNQPQHF

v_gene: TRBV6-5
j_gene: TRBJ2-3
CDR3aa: CATKGGTDTQYF

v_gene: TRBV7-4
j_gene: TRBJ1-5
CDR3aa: CASSLGPYLRNQPQHF

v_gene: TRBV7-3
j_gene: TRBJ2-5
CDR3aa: CASSLREGETQYF

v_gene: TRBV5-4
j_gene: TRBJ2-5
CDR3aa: CASSLGTIKETQYF

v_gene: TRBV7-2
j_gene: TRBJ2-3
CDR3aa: CASIPGLRGGTQYF

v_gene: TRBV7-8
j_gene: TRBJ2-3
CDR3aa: CASMLAGVGDTQYF

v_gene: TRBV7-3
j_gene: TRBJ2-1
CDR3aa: CASSLQGGGGEQFF

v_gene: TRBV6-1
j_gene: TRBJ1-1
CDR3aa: CASSFMRTEAFF

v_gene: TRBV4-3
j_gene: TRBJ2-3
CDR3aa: CASSRAPGIADTQYF

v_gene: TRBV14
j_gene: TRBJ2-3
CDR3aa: CASSQDRGGTATPDTQYF

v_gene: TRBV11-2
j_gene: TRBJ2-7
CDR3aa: CASSFSVGLYEQYF

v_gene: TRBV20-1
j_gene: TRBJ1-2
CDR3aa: CSASRRDGYTF

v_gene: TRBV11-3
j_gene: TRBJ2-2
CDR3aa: CASSFGGTGELFF

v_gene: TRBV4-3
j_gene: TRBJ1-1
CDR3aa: CASSQESNRVVNTEAFF

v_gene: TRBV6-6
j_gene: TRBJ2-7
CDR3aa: CASSTSGAQQYF

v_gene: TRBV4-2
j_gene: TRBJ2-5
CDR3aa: CASSQDRGGETQYF

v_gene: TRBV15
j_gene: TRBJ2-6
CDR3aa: CATSRGLGSGANVLTF

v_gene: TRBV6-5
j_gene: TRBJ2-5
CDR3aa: CASRKGLADLETQYF

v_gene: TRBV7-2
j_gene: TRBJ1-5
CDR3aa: CASAGDSYNQPQHF

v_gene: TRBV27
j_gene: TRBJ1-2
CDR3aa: CASSRDRGSYGYTF

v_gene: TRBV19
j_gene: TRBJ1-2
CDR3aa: CASSIGGRSYGYTF

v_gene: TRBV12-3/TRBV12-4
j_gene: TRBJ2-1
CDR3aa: CASSPQAGAGEQFF

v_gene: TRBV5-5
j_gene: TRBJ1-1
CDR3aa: CASSSAWNTEAFF